The 28 T cell receptor beta chains reported below all come from one sample, sequenced in a study of T cells after yellow fever vaccination. TCRdb analysed the 5' RACE reads with MiXCR anew, one entry per CDR3 protein. The sample lists under 400,000 distinct CDR3 sequences, approximately 10% seen once, with 18% in the top ten. The material sequenced was PBMCs, taken on the day of the first yellow fever vaccination. Receptor source: a young man who received the YFV17D yellow fever vaccine.

This clonotype came up a few times. The gene calls are TRBV29-1 and TRBJ1-3; 8 bases align to TRBD1. From germline, CDR1 is SQVTM and CDR2 ANQGSEA. The CDR3 covers 12 residues. CDR3 sequence (DNA): TGCGGGTTTGGACAGGGCGGAAACACCATATATTTT. Encoded protein: CGFGQGGNTIYF.

The chain recombines TRBV10-3 with TRBJ2-7; 9 bases agree with TRBD1. In germline, CDR1 is ENHRY, CDR2 SYGVKD. The CDR3 covers 14 residues. V lost 8 bases to trimming and J lost 2 bases; unmatched junction nucleotides: 7. For the CDR3, the DNA is TGTGCCATCTCCGACAGGGGGTCTACCTACGAGCAGTACGTC. Its protein is CAISDRGSTYEQYV.

The chain recombines TRBV28 with TRBJ2-5, with 8 bases that match TRBD2. CDR1 and CDR2 (germline): MDHEN, SYDVKM. This CDR3 has 15 residues. Germline trimming cut 8 bases from V and 0 bases from J; bases unmatched to any gene: 8. The chain's CDR3 is CASEGASGYQETQYF. Written as DNA, the CDR3 is TGTGCCAGCGAAGGGGCTAGCGGGTACCAAGAGACCCAGTACTTC.

In its sample, this clonotype was seen a few times. This chain joins TRBV12-3 or TRBV12-4 and TRBJ2-7; TRBD2 is a possible D gene (5 bases). Trimming took off 6 bases at V and 1 base at J, with 13 bases between the two ends. There are 14 residues in the CDR3. The CDR3 here is CASRYISGSYEQYF. The CDR3 coding sequence is TGTGCCAGCAGATACATCTCGGGATCCTACGAGCAGTACTTC.

This rearrangement joins TRBV20-1 to TRBJ2-1, with D tentatively TRBD1 or TRBD2 (5 bases each). Trimming stripped 0 bases from V and 6 bases from J, with 12 bases between. Germline V gene lookup returns CDR1 DFQATT and CDR2 SNEGSKA (reference sequence). The CDR3 has 14 amino acids. The CDR3 region has the DNA TGCAGTGCTAGAGAGTCCCCGGGGCGCAATGAGCAGTTCTTC. Translation gives CSARESPGRNEQFF.

This clonotype was seen repeatedly, ten times or more. The J gene is TRBJ1-1, the V gene TRBV12-3 or TRBV12-4, with no clear D. With 7 bases removed from V and 4 bases from J, the gap between germline ends came to 16 bases. The CDR3 sequence is 14 residues long. The CDR3 region has the DNA TGTGCCAGCACCTCATTTACAAGGGTCACTGAAGCTTTCTTT. Amino acid sequence: CASTSFTRVTEAFF.

In this sample, this clonotype turned up a few times. The V gene is TRBV20-1, the J gene TRBJ1-1; TRBD1 might be the D (6 bases). Germline V CDR1 and CDR2: DFQATT, SNEGSKA (reference sequence). Trimming cost V 0 bases and J 0 bases, with 8 bases left between them. The CDR3 runs to 14 residues. The CDR3 spells CSARDQGLNTEAFF. The CDR3 DNA follows: TGCAGTGCTAGAGATCAGGGGTTGAACACTGAAGCTTTCTTT.

A few counts support this clonotype. The chain joins TRBV6-5 to TRBJ2-2; 7 nucleotides match TRBD1. Germline V CDR1 and CDR2: MNHEY, SVGAGI. The junction had 12 bases not matched to a gene; V was cut back by 1 base and J by 4 bases. This CDR3 has 18 residues. The CDR3 DNA is TGTGCCAGCAGTTACTTGAACCGCGACAGGGTTGGCACCGGGGAGCTGTTTTTT. It translates to CASSYLNRDRVGTGELFF.

In this sample, this clonotype turned up a few times. V gene TRBV5-1 combines with J gene TRBJ2-2; 7 positions agree with TRBD1. The CDR3 contains 15 residues. The V gene end was trimmed by 4 bases and the J gene end by 1 base; junction bases not matched to a gene: 4. Looked up from germline, CDR1 is SGHRS and CDR2 is YFSETQ. The CDR3: CASSIGTENTGELFF. CDR3 bases: TGCGCCAGCAGCATCGGGACAGAGAACACCGGGGAGCTGTTTTTT.

This clonotype was seen many times. V gene TRBV5-1 combines with J gene TRBJ2-3, with 7 bases fitting TRBD1. Trimming removed 4 bases from V and 0 bases from J; junction bases left unmatched: 5. Germline CDR1 is SGHRS and CDR2 is YFSETQ. CDR3 length: 15 residues. CDR3 sequence: CASSQRGQSTDTQYF. The CDR3 DNA is TGCGCCAGCAGCCAACGGGGACAGAGCACAGATACGCAGTATTTT.

The rearrangement uses TRBV6-5 and TRBJ1-2, with 8 bases aligning to TRBD1. The CDR3 is 19 amino acids. The ends lost 0 bases at V and 2 bases at J; junction bases unmatched: 14. Germline values: CDR1 MNHEY, CDR2 SVGAGI. The DNA for the CDR3 is TGTGCCAGCAGTTACTCAAGCGGGACAGGCATTACCCTCAACTATGGCTACACCTTC. As protein: CASSYSSGTGITLNYGYTF.

This clonotype was picked up a small number of times. V and J are TRBV7-9 and TRBJ2-2; weak D call: TRBD1 (5 bases). The germline V and J ends were trimmed by 1 base and 1 base, with 7 bases remaining between them. Germline assignment: CDR1 SEHNR and CDR2 FQNEAQ (reference sequence). The CDR3 totals 15 residues. The CDR3 loop reads CASSLVGVNTGELFF. The CDR3 DNA sequence: TGTGCCAGCAGCTTAGTAGGGGTGAACACCGGGGAGCTGTTTTTT.

This clonotype was seen a handful of times. This CDR3 reads CASSLRRDGYTF. CDR3 nucleotides: TGTGCCAGCAGTTTACGGAGGGATGGCTACACCTTC. The genes are TRBV28 and TRBJ1-2; D is undetermined. Germline CDR1 reads MDHEN; CDR2 reads SYDVKM. Trimming shortened V by 2 bases and J by 6 bases, and 7 bases separated the two germline ends. This CDR3 region has 12 residues.

This clonotype has more than one count but fewer than ten. The rearrangement links TRBV3-1 to TRBJ2-2, with 7 positions matching TRBD1. CDR3 length: 14 residues. The V gene's germline CDR1 is LGHDT and CDR2 YNNKEL (reference sequence). V gave up 4 bases and J gave up 7 bases; unmatched junction bases: 6. The CDR3 nucleotides read TGTGCCAGCAGCCCGCGACAGGGTGGCGGGGAGCTGTTTTTT. This codes for CASSPRQGGGELFF.

This CDR3 is CASNLGTGRNEKLFF. The CDR3 DNA reads TGTGCCAGCAATTTGGGGACCGGACGGAATGAAAAACTGTTTTTT. V usage is TRBV6-5 and J usage is TRBJ1-4; D may be TRBD1 (5 bases). The CDR3 contains 15 residues. CDR1 MNHEY and CDR2 SVGAGI come from the germline V gene. Trimming stripped 7 bases from V and 5 bases from J, with 17 bases between.

The rearrangement links TRBV5-1 to TRBJ2-3, with 9 nucleotides matching TRBD1. After removal of 4 bases from V and 5 bases from J, the junction contained 5 bases not matched to a gene. CDR3 length equals 14 residues. The germline V gene encodes CDR1 SGHRS and CDR2 YFSETQ. The CDR3 spells CASSPQGAKDTQYF. The CDR3 DNA reads TGCGCCAGCAGCCCACAGGGGGCGAAAGATACGCAGTATTTT.

The V and J genes are TRBV21-1 and TRBJ1-1; the table assigns TRBD1, which was not confirmed against the DNA. TRBV21-1 is recorded as a pseudogene. There are 18 residues in the CDR3. CDR3 in amino acids: CASSKDGGSGTENTEAFF. The CDR3 DNA reads TGTGCCAGCAGCAAAGATGGCGGTTCGGGGACAGAGAACACTGAAGCTTTCTTT.

This clonotype showed up just a few times. This chain connects TRBV5-4 to TRBJ2-7; D may be TRBD1 (6 bases). Trimming shortened V by 0 bases and J by 5 bases, and 18 bases separated the two germline ends. The germline gives CDR1 SGHNT, CDR2 YYREEE (reference sequence). This CDR3 contains 16 residues. The CDR3 spells CASSLADRPYLDEQYF. CDR3 nucleotides: TGTGCCAGCAGCTTGGCCGACAGGCCTTATCTTGACGAGCAGTACTTC.

This clonotype was counted ten times or more. The CDR3 DNA follows: TGTGCCAGCAGCTTACCCCGACAGGCTTACAATGAGCAGTTCTTC. This sequence encodes CASSLPRQAYNEQFF. The chain links TRBV7-8 to TRBJ2-1, with D maybe TRBD1 (6 bases). Germline lookup yields CDR1 SGHVS and CDR2 FQNEAQ. V lost 2 bases and J 4 bases, leaving 12 bases between the germline ends. The CDR3 extends over 15 amino acids.

The chain is built from TRBV6-2 or TRBV6-3 and TRBJ2-1, with TRBD2 identical over 8 bases. Germline CDR1 and CDR2: MNHEY and SVGEGT. This CDR3 is 15 amino acids long. V shed 8 bases and J 1 base; nucleotides not matched to a gene: 7. This CDR3 is CASSDGGVSYNEQFF. The CDR3 bases are TGTGCCAGCTCCGACGGGGGGGTGTCCTACAATGAGCAGTTCTTC.

This clonotype occurred many times. J is TRBJ1-4 and V is TRBV4-3; D is undetermined. Deletions cut 1 base from V and 7 bases from J, with 10 bases between. Germline assignment: CDR1 LGHNA and CDR2 YSLEER. This CDR3 contains 14 residues. CDR3 region: CASSQGGMGEKLFF. The CDR3 DNA reads as TGCGCCAGCAGCCAAGGTGGGATGGGTGAAAAACTGTTTTTT.

The V gene is TRBV5-4, the J gene TRBJ2-2; no firm D call. V gave up 5 bases and J gave up 4 bases, with 15 bases separating them. Per the germline V gene, CDR1 is SGHNT and CDR2 is YYREEE (reference sequence). CDR3 length equals 15 residues. CDR3 sequence: CASRTAPTPTGELFF. DNA of the CDR3: TGTGCCAGCAGAACCGCCCCGACCCCCACCGGGGAGCTGTTTTTT.

This clonotype was observed a few times. V usage is TRBV5-1 and J usage is TRBJ2-1, with TRBD2 as a possible D gene (7 bases). Trimming pared 4 bases from V and 4 bases from J, leaving 15 bases between. This CDR3 spans 15 amino acids. Germline CDR1 and CDR2: SGHRS and YFSETQ. The CDR3 is CASSITGGGYNEQFF. CDR3 nucleotide sequence: TGCGCCAGCAGCATCACGGGGGGCGGTTACAATGAGCAGTTCTTC.

The V gene is TRBV19, the J gene TRBJ1-5; D is possibly TRBD1 (5 bases). This CDR3 has 15 amino acids. CDR1 and CDR2 (germline): LNHDA, SQIVND (reference sequence). Trimming removed 2 bases from V and 6 bases from J, with 14 bases in between. CDR3 coding DNA: TGTGCCAGTAGTATAATTCCAGGGCTTGGTCAGCCCCAGCATTTT. It codes for CASSIIPGLGQPQHF.

This chain links TRBV7-8 with TRBJ2-2; D is uncertain. CDR1 and CDR2 from the germline V gene are SGHVS and FQNEAQ. V lost 3 bases to trimming and J lost 8 bases, with 10 bases between them. The CDR3 covers 13 residues. CDR3 in amino acids: CASSFPVVGELFF. In DNA, the CDR3 is TGTGCCAGCAGCTTTCCAGTCGTTGGGGAGCTGTTTTTT.

This sequence joins TRBV10-3 and TRBJ1-5; D ambiguous. Trimming stripped 2 bases from V and 0 bases from J, with 5 bases between. Germline V CDR1 and CDR2: ENHRY, SYGVKD. This CDR3 is 14 amino acids long. The CDR3 region has the DNA TGTGCCATCAGTGAGGGGGATAGCAATCAGCCCCAGCATTTT. This sequence encodes CAISEGDSNQPQHF.

This clonotype appeared a few times. This sequence joins TRBV5-1 and TRBJ1-4; TRBD1 might be the D (6 bases). This CDR3 spans 14 amino acids. V lost 2 bases, J lost 7 bases, and 12 bases lay in between. Per the germline V gene, CDR1 is SGHRS and CDR2 is YFSETQ. CDR3 in DNA: TGCGCCAGCAGCTTAGGGGGGGCGATTGAAAAACTGTTTTTT. Its translation: CASSLGGAIEKLFF.

The sample holds a few counts of this clonotype. The chain couples TRBV27 to TRBJ2-7, with 16 nucleotides matching TRBD2. The CDR3 length is 18 residues. CDR1 is MNHEY and CDR2 is SMNVEV in the germline V gene (reference sequence). The V and J ends lost 1 base and 4 bases, in that order; junction bases with no gene match: 7. The CDR3 sequence is CASSLFGTSGGAAYEQYF. CDR3 coding DNA: TGTGCCAGCAGTTTATTCGGGACTAGCGGGGGGGCCGCATACGAGCAGTACTTC.